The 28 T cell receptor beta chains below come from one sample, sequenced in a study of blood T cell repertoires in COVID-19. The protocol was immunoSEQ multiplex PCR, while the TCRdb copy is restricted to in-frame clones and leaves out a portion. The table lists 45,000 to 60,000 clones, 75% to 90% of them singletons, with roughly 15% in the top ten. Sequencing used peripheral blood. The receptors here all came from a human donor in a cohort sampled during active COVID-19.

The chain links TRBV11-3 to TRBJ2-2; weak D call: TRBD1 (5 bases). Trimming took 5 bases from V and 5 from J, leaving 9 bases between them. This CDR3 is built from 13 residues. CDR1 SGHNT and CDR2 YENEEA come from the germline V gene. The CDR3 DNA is TGTGCCAGCAGCCCGACAGTGACCGGGGAGCTGTTTTTT. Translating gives CASSPTVTGELFF.

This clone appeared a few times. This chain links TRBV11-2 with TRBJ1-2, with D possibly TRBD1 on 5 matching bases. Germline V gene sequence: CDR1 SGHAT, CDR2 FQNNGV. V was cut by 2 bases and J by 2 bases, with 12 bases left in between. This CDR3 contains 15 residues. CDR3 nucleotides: TGTGCCAGCAGCTTAAGGCATGGGGCCAACTATGGCTACACCTTC. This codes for CASSLRHGANYGYTF.

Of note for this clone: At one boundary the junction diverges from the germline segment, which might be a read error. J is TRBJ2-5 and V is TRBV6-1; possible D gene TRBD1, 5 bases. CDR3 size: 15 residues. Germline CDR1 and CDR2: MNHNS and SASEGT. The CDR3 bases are TGTGCCAGCAGTCAAGCTGGACAACCAGAAGAGACCCAGTACTTC. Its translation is CASSQAGQPEETQYF.

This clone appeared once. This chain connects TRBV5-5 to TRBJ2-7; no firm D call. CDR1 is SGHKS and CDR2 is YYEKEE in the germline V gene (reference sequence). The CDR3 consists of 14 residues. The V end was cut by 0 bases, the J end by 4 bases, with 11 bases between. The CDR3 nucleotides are TGTGCCAGCAGCTTGGGACAACGGTGGTACGAGCAGTACTTC. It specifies CASSLGQRWYEQYF. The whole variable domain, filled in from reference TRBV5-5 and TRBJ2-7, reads DAGVTQSPTHLIKTRGQQVTLRCSPISGHKSVSWYQQVLGQGPQFIFQYYEKEERGRGNFPDRFSARQFPNYSSELNVNALLLGDSALYLCASSLGQRWYEQYFGPGTRLTVT.

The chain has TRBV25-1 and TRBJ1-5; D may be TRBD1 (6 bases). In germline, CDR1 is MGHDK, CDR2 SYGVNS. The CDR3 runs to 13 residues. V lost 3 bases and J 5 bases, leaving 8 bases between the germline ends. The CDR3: CASSEQGYQPQHF. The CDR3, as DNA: TGTGCCAGCAGTGAGCAGGGGTATCAGCCCCAGCATTTT.

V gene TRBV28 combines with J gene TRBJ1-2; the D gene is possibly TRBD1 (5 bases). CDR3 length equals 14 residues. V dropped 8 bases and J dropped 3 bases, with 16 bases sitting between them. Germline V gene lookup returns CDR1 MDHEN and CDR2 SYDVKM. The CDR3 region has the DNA TGTGCCAGCTCCCTCTCTCGGGGGTACTATGGCTACACCTTC. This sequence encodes CASSLSRGYYGYTF.

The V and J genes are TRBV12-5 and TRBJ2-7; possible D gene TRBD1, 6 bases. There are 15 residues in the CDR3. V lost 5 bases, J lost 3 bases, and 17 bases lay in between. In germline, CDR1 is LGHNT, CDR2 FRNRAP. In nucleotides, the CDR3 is TGTGCTAGTGGTCCCGAAGGGGGACGGAGCTACGAGCAGTACTTC. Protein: CASGPEGGRSYEQYF.

In nucleotides, the CDR3 is TGCGCCAGCTCCCGGGAGGGGGGGGCCGTCTACGAGCAGTACTTC. Protein: CASSREGGAVYEQYF. This chain joins TRBV5-1 and TRBJ2-7; TRBD2 matches at 8 bases. The CDR3 has 15 residues. Germline CDR1 SGHRS, CDR2 YFSETQ. With V trimmed by 7 bases and J by 3 bases, 12 bases remained unmatched.

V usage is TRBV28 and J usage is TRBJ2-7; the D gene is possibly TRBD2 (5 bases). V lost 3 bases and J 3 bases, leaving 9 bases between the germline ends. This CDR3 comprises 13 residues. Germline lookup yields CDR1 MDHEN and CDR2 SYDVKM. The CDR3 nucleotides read TGTGCCAGCAGTTTGGCCGGGAACTACGAGCAGTACTTC. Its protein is CASSLAGNYEQYF.

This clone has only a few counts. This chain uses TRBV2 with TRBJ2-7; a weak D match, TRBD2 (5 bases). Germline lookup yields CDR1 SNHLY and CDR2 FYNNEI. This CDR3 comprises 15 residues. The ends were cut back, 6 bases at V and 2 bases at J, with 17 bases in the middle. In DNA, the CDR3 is TGTGCCAGCAGAGAGGGTGTACTTGCGACCTACGAGCAGTACTTC. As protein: CASREGVLATYEQYF.

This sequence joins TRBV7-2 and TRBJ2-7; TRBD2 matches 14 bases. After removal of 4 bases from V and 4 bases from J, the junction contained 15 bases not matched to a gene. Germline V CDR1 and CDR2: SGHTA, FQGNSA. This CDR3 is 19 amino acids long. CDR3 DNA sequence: TGTGCCAGCAGCTCCAGGACTTTCCGGACTAGCGGGAGGACGTACGAGCAGTACTTC. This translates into CASSSRTFRTSGRTYEQYF.

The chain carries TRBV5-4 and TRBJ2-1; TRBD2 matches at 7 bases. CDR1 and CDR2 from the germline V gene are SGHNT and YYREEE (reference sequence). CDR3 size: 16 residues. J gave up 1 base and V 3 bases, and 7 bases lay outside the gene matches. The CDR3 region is CASSSRGVRSYNEQFF. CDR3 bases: TGTGCCAGCAGCTCTCGGGGGGTTAGGTCCTACAATGAGCAGTTCTTC.

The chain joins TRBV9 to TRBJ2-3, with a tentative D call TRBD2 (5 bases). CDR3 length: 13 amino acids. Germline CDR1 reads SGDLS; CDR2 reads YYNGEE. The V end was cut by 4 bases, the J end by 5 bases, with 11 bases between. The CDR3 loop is CASSRDWLDTQYF. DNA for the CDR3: TGTGCCAGCAGCCGGGATTGGCTAGATACGCAGTATTTT.

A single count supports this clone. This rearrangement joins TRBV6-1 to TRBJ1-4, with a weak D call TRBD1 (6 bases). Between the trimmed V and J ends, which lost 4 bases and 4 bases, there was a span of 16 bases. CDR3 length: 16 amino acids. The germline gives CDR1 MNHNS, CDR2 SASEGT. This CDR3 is CASSGTHRAVNEKLFF. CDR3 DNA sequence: TGTGCCAGCAGTGGGACCCACAGGGCTGTTAATGAAAAACTGTTTTTT.

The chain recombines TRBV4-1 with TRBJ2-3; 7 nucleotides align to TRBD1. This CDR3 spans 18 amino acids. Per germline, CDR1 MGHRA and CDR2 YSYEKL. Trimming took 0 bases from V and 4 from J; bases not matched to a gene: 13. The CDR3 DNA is TGCGCCAGCAGCCAAGACCCAGCGACAGGGATGATCGCAGATACGCAGTATTTT. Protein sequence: CASSQDPATGMIADTQYF.

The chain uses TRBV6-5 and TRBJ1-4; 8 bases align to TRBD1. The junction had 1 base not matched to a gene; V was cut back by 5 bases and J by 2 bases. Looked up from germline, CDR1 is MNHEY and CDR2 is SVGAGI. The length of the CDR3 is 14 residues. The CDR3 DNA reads TGTGCCAGCAGTAGACAGGGGACTAATGAAAAACTGTTTTTT. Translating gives CASSRQGTNEKLFF.

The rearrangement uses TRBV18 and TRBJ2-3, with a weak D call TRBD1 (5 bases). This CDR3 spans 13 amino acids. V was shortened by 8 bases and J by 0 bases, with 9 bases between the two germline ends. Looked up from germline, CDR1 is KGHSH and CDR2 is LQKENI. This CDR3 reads CASTTESTDTQYF. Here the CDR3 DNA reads TGTGCCAGCACGACAGAGAGCACAGATACGCAGTATTTT.

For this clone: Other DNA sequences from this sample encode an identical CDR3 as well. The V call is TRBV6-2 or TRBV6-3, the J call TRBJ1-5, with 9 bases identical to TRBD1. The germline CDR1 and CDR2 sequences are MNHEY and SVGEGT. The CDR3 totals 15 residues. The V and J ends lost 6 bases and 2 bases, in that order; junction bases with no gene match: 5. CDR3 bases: TGTGCCAGCAGCTTAACAGGGGGCGGCAATCAGCCCCAGCATTTT. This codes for CASSLTGGGNQPQHF.

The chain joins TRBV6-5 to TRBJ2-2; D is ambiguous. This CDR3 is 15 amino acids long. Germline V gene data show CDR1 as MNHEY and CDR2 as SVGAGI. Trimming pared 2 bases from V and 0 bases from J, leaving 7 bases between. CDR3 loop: CASSYGLANTGELFF. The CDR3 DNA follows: TGTGCCAGCAGTTACGGCCTAGCGAACACCGGGGAGCTGTTTTTT.

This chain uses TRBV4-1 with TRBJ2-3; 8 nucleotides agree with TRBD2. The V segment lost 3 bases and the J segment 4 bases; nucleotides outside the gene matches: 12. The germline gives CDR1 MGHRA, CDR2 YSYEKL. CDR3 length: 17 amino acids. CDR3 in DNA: TGCGCCAGCAGCCACTCCCAAAGCGGGAGAGGGTCAGATACGCAGTATTTT. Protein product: CASSHSQSGRGSDTQYF.

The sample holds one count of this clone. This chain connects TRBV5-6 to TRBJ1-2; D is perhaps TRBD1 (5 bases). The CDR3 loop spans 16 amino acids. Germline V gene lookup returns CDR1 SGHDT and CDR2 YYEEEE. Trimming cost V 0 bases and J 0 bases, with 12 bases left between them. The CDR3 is CASSLAGGKTNYGYTF. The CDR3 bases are TGTGCCAGCAGCTTGGCCGGGGGAAAAACTAACTATGGCTACACCTTC. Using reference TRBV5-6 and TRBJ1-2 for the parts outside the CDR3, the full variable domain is DAGVTQSPTHLIKTRGQQVTLRCSPKSGHDTVSWYQQALGQGPQFIFQYYEEEERQRGNFPDRFSGHQFPNYSSELNVNALLLGDSALYLCASSLAGGKTNYGYTFGSGTRLTVV.

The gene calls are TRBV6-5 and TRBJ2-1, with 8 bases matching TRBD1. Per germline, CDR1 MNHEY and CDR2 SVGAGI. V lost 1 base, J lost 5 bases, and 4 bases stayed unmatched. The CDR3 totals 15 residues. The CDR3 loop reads CASSYWQGAHNEQFF. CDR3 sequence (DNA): TGTGCCAGCAGTTACTGGCAGGGGGCCCACAATGAGCAGTTCTTC.

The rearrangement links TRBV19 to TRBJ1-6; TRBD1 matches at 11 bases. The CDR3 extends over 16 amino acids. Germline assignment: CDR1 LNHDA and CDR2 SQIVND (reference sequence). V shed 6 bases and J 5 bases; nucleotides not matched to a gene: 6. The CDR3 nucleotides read TGTGCCAGTAGACCGGGACAGGGGGAAAATAATTCACCCCTCCACTTT. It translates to CASRPGQGENNSPLHF.

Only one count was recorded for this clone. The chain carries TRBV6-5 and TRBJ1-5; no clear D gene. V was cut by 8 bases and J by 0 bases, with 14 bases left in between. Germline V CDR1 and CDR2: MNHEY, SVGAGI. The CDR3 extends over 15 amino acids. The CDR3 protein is CASAEDKYSNQPQHF. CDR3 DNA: TGTGCCAGCGCCGAAGACAAATATAGCAATCAGCCCCAGCATTTT.

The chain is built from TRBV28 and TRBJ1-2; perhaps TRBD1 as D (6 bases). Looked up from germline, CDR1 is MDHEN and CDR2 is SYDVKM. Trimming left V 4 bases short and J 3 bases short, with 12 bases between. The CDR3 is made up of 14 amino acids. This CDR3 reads CASSSRGADYGYTF. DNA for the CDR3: TGTGCCAGCAGTTCGCGGGGGGCGGACTATGGCTACACCTTC.

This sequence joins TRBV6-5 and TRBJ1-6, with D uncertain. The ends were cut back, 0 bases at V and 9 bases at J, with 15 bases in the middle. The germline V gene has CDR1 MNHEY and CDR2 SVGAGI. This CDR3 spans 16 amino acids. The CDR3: CASSYSRQTPTSPLHF. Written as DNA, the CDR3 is TGTGCCAGCAGTTACTCGAGGCAGACCCCGACTTCACCCCTCCACTTT.

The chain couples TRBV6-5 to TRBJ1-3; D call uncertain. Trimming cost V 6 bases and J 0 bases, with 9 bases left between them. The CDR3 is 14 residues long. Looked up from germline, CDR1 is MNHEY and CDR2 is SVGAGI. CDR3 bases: TGTGCCAGCAGCCGTACAGTCTCTGGAAACACCATATATTTT. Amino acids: CASSRTVSGNTIYF.

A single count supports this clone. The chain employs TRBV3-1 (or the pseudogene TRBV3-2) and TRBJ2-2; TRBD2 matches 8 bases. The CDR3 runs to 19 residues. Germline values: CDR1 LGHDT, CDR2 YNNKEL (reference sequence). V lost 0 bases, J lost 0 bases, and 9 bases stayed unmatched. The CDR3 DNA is TGTGCCAGCAGCCAAGATCCCCTGGCTAGCGGGCCGAACACCGGGGAGCTGTTTTTT. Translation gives CASSQDPLASGPNTGELFF.